The TCR beta chain described here comes from a study of technical replicates of blood from a handful of donors. CDR1 and CDR2 (germline): SGHTA, FQGTGA. V lost 8 bases and J 4 bases, leaving 11 bases between the germline ends. This CDR3 comprises 12 residues. TCRdb's copy holds only in-frame clones and misses some; the assay was immunoSEQ multiplex PCR. The table has 65,000 to 85,000 clones, about 96% seen once. The sequencing sample was made of T cells isolated from PBMCs. The rearrangement links TRBV7-3 to TRBJ2-5; the D gene is possibly TRBD2 (6 bases). This TCR came from a human donor in good health. As DNA, the CDR3 is TGTGCCAGCGCGGAGGGAGGAGAGACCCAGTACTTC. Amino acids: CASAEGGETQYF.